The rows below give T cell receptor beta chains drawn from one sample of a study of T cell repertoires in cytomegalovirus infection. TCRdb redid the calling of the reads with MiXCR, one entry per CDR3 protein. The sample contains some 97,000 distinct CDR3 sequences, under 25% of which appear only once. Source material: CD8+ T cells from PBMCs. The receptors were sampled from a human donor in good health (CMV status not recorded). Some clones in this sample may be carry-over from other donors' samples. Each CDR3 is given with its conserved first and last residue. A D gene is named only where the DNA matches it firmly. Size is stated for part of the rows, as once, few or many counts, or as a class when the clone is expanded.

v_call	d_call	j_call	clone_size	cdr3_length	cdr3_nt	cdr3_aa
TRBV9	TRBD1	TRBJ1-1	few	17	TGTGCCAGCAGCGTAGGCCAGGGGGCTGGTGGAAACACTGAAGCTTTCTTT	CASSVGQGAGGNTEAFF
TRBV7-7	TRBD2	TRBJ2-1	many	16	TGTGCTAGCAGCCGTCTACTAGCGGGAGTAGACAATGAGCAGTTCTTC	CASSRLLAGVDNEQFF
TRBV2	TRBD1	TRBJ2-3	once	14	TGTGCCAGCAGAGGACAGGGGACCACAGATACGCAGTATTTT	CASRGQGTTDTQYF
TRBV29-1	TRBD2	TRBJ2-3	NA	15	TGCAGCGTTGCCTTTACTAGCGGGGGGACAGATACGCAGTATTTT	CSVAFTSGGTDTQYF
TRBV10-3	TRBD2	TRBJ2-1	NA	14	TGTGCCACCACTAGCGGGAGTGTCTACAATGAGCAGTTCTTC	CATTSGSVYNEQFF
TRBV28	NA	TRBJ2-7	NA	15	TGTGCCAGCAGTTTGCCGGACAGAATCGCCGACGAGCAGTACTTC	CASSLPDRIADEQYF
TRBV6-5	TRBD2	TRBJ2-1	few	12	TGTGCCAGCAGTTACCGGGAGGGAGAGCAGTTCTTC	CASSYREGEQFF
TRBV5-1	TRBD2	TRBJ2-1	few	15	TGCGCCAGCAGCACTAGCGGGGGCTCCTACAATGAGCAGTTCTTC	CASSTSGGSYNEQFF
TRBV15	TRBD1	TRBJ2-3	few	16	TGTGCCACCAGACGGGACAGGGGGATTAGCACAGATACGCAGTATTTT	CATRRDRGISTDTQYF
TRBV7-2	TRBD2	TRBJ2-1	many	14	TGTGCCAGCAGCACCGGACTAGCGGCAGGAGAGCAGTTCTTC	CASSTGLAAGEQFF
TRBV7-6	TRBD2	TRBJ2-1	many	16	TGTGCCAGCAGCCTGACTAGCGGGAGGTCCTACAATGAGCAGTTCTTC	CASSLTSGRSYNEQFF
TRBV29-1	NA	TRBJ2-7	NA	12	TGCAGCGTTGAATTATCCGCCGAGGGGCAGTACTTC	CSVELSAEGQYF
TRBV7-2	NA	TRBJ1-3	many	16	TGTGCCAGCAGCTTAGCGGGGCAGGGCTCTGGAAACACCATATATTTT	CASSLAGQGSGNTIYF
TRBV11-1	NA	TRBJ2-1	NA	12	TGTGCCAGCAGCCCCAATCAATTCGAGCAGTTCTTC	CASSPNQFEQFF